Sequencing of this T cell receptor (beta chain) was carried out in a study of blood T cell repertoires in COVID-19. About the study: The samples span acute and convalescent COVID-19 from the United States, Italy and Spain.

Authors' analysis steps: Reference gene primer amplification gave nucleated cell count estimates. Assay used: immunoSEQ multiplex PCR; TCRdb lists only in-frame clones, some missing. From that table come the V and J calls and clone size; the DNA was used to work out D and trimming. This table holds about 100,000 clones, 70% to 90% found once. The germline CDR1 and CDR2 sequences are SGHRS and YFSETQ. The CDR3 spans 14 residues. Trimming pared 0 bases from V and 0 bases from J, leaving 6 bases between. This chain uses TRBV5-1 with TRBJ1-1, with D hard to call. Material: peripheral blood. This receptor was identified in a woman aged 55-70 years in a cohort sampled during active or convalescent COVID-19. This chain's CDR3 is CASSLGQVNTEAFF. In nucleotides, the CDR3 is TGCGCCAGCAGCTTGGGACAAGTGAACACTGAAGCTTTCTTT. Supplemented by reference TRBV5-1 and TRBJ1-1, the full variable domain reads KAGVTQTPRYLIKTRGQQVTLSCSPISGHRSVSWYQQTPGQGLQFLFEYFSETQRNKGNFPGRFSGRQFSNSRSEMNVSTLELGDSALYLCASSLGQVNTEAFFGQGTRLTVV.